The rows below give T cell receptor beta chains drawn from one sample of a study of blood T cell repertoires in COVID-19. Sequenced by immunoSEQ multiplex PCR; TCRdb stores in-frame clones only, minus some. Among around 190,000 clones listed, around 86% were seen once. The material sequenced was PBMCs or T cells enriched from blood (not recorded which). Source of these receptors: a man aged 35-49 years with acute COVID-19. Both conserved end residues are part of each CDR3. A D gene is named only where the DNA matches it firmly. Size tells how often a clone was seen (once, few, many) or the class of an expanded clone, and some rows leave it out.

V	J	D	size	CDR3	DNA
TRBV7-9	TRBJ2-1	TRBD1	.	CASSSGQGWNNEQFF	TGTGCCAGCAGCTCCGGACAGGGTTGGAATAATGAGCAGTTCTTC
TRBV19	TRBJ1-5	.	few	CASSISGSQPQHF	TGTGCCAGTAGTATAAGCGGTTCTCAGCCCCAGCATTTT
TRBV7-2	TRBJ2-7	.	.	CASSFTGSSYEQYF	TGTGCCAGCAGCTTTACGGGAAGCTCCTACGAGCAGTACTTC
TRBV9	TRBJ2-3	TRBD2	.	CASSESASAGGSDTQYF	TGTGCCAGCAGCGAATCCGCCTCCGCGGGAGGTTCAGATACGCAGTATTTT
TRBV6-1	TRBJ2-7	.	.	CASSDHGWSYEQYF	TGTGCCAGCAGTGATCACGGGTGGTCCTACGAGCAGTACTTC
TRBV3-1/TRBV3-2	TRBJ2-5	TRBD2	.	CASSQGRAGGRGRETQYF	TGTGCCAGCAGCCAAGGCCGAGCGGGAGGGCGGGGTAGAGAGACCCAGTACTTC
TRBV6-5	TRBJ1-2	.	.	CATHTGFYGYTF	TGTGCCACTCATACAGGATTCTATGGCTACACCTTC
TRBV3-1/TRBV3-2	TRBJ1-1	.	.	CASSQVDRGSGDTEAFF	TGTGCCAGCAGCCAAGTGGACCGGGGCTCGGGGGACACTGAAGCTTTCTTT
TRBV9	TRBJ2-3	TRBD2	.	CASKNTREGGDTQYF	TGTGCCAGCAAGAACACCCGGGAGGGGGGAGATACGCAGTATTTT
TRBV6-5	TRBJ1-1	.	.	CASTPTANTEAFF	TGTGCCAGCACTCCTACTGCGAACACTGAAGCTTTCTTT
TRBV7-6	TRBJ1-3	.	.	CASTPDSGNTIYF	TGTGCCAGCACTCCGGACAGTGGAAACACCATATATTTT
TRBV6-2/TRBV6-3	TRBJ1-2	TRBD1	.	CASSPDRGRPGGYTF	TGTGCCAGCAGCCCTGACAGGGGGCGCCCTGGTGGCTACACCTTC
TRBV12-3/TRBV12-4	TRBJ2-7	.	.	CASCDESIYEQYF	TGTGCCAGCTGCGATGAGAGTATCTACGAGCAGTACTTC
TRBV6-5	TRBJ1-1	.	.	CASSSYRYNVAFF	TGTGCCAGCAGTTCCTACCGATATAATGTGGCTTTCTTT
TRBV4-2	TRBJ1-5	TRBD1	.	CASSHGTGTADQPQHF	TGTGCCAGCAGCCATGGGACCGGGACAGCCGATCAGCCCCAGCATTTT
TRBV20-1	TRBJ2-7	.	.	CSASRDMFYEQYF	TGCAGTGCTAGTCGGGACATGTTCTACGAGCAGTACTTC
TRBV7-8	TRBJ1-4	TRBD1	few	CASSPTPRTGGERRLFF	TGTGCCAGCAGCCCAACCCCTAGAACAGGGGGCGAACGTAGACTGTTTTTT
TRBV27	TRBJ2-3	.	.	CASSSAFSRESLDTQYF	TGTGCCAGCAGTTCGGCTTTCAGCAGGGAATCTTTGGATACGCAGTATTTT
TRBV6-1	TRBJ1-3	TRBD1	.	CASSGSGQGFGNTIYF	TGTGCCAGCAGTGGATCGGGACAGGGCTTTGGAAACACCATATATTTT
TRBV5-5	TRBJ2-1	.	.	CASSQGVSYNEQFF	TGTGCCAGCAGCCAAGGGGTGTCCTACAATGAGCAGTTCTTC
TRBV30	TRBJ1-6	.	.	CACRGQGSPLHF	TGTGCCTGTCGGGGACAAGGGTCACCCCTCCACTTT
TRBV7-3	TRBJ2-1	TRBD2	.	CASSLRGRSGNEQFF	TGTGCCAGCAGCTTACGCGGGAGGAGCGGCAATGAGCAGTTCTTC
TRBV10-1	TRBJ2-7	TRBD1	.	CASSDWGQGFFEQYF	TGCGCCAGCAGTGATTGGGGACAGGGATTTTTCGAGCAGTACTTC
TRBV27	TRBJ1-5	.	once	CASSLGRVQPQHF	TGTGCCAGCAGTTTAGGTAGAGTGCAGCCCCAGCATTTT
TRBV4-2	TRBJ1-6	TRBD1	.	CASSQETGAESPLHF	TGTGCCAGCAGCCAGGAGACAGGGGCGGAATCACCCCTCCACTTT
TRBV29-1	TRBJ2-5	.	.	CSVAQSETQYF	TGCAGCGTTGCCCAGTCAGAGACCCAGTACTTC
TRBV18	TRBJ2-1	.	.	CASSPPGTRDYNEQFF	TGTGCCAGCTCACCACCCGGGACAAGGGACTACAATGAGCAGTTCTTC
TRBV2	TRBJ2-1	TRBD2	.	CASSAASGRSSYNEQFF	TGTGCCAGCAGTGCGGCTAGCGGGAGGAGCTCCTACAATGAGCAGTTCTTC
TRBV5-1	TRBJ2-2	TRBD1	.	CASSLAGTGANTGELFF	TGCGCCAGCAGCTTGGCAGGGACAGGGGCGAACACCGGGGAGCTGTTTTTT
TRBV9	TRBJ2-1	TRBD2	few	CASSRASGRAEQFF	TGTGCCAGCAGCAGGGCTAGCGGGAGGGCTGAGCAGTTCTTC
TRBV24-1	TRBJ2-5	TRBD2	.	CATSAGGQETQYF	TGTGCCACCAGTGCGGGGGGTCAGGAGACCCAGTACTTC
TRBV21-1	TRBJ2-3	.	.	CASSKREVRTDTQYF	TGTGCCAGCAGCAAAAGAGAGGTAAGGACAGATACGCAGTATTTT
TRBV11-2	TRBJ2-7	.	.	CASSLGRGSYEQYF	TGTGCCAGCAGCTTAGGACGGGGCTCCTACGAGCAGTACTTC
TRBV4-3	TRBJ1-4	.	few	CASSQEERRGSPWEKLFF	TGCGCCAGCAGCCAAGAAGAGAGGAGAGGCAGCCCTTGGGAAAAACTGTTTTTT
TRBV28	TRBJ1-5	.	few	CASSSTGRGPQHF	TGTGCCAGCAGTTCGACAGGCCGAGGGCCCCAGCATTTT
TRBV19	TRBJ2-2	TRBD2	.	CASGGGNTGELFF	TGTGCCAGTGGCGGGGGGAACACCGGGGAGCTGTTTTTT
TRBV20-1	TRBJ2-3	TRBD2	once	CSASATGTSGSDTQYF	TGCAGTGCTAGTGCCACTGGGACTAGCGGGAGTGATACGCAGTATTTT
TRBV7-9	TRBJ1-3	TRBD1	.	CASSPDRVPAGNTIYF	TGTGCCAGCAGCCCGGACAGGGTGCCGGCTGGAAACACCATATATTTT
TRBV11-1	TRBJ2-1	.	.	CASTQAWQGNEQFF	TGTGCCAGCACCCAGGCGTGGCAGGGCAATGAGCAGTTCTTC
TRBV5-1	TRBJ2-3	.	.	CASTQRPSGSTDTQYF	TGCGCCAGCACCCAAAGACCCAGCGGCAGCACAGATACGCAGTATTTT
TRBV11-2	TRBJ1-1	.	once	CASSRGVGGDSSLGAFF	TGTGCCAGCTCCCGCGGGGTAGGGGGGGACTCTAGCCTCGGGGCTTTCTTT
TRBV28	TRBJ1-5	TRBD1	.	CATLGTVSNQPQHF	TGTGCCACCCTAGGGACAGTGAGCAATCAGCCCCAGCATTTT
TRBV5-4	TRBJ1-1	.	.	CASSLENLNTEAFF	TGTGCCAGCAGCTTGGAGAACTTGAACACTGAAGCTTTCTTT
TRBV27	TRBJ2-3	TRBD1	.	CASSSGTGGDQDTQYF	TGTGCCAGCAGTTCGGGGACAGGGGGCGACCAAGATACGCAGTATTTT
TRBV25-1	TRBJ1-5	.	once	CASSESVQWDQPQHF	TGTGCCAGCAGTGAATCGGTACAGTGGGATCAGCCCCAGCATTTT
TRBV18	TRBJ1-5	TRBD1	.	CASSPSTTYGHRGPPPQHF	TGTGCCAGCTCACCTAGTACAACCTACGGTCACAGGGGTCCCCCGCCCCAGCATTTT
TRBV2	TRBJ2-2	.	.	CASSAEAVNTGELFF	TGTGCCAGCAGTGCAGAGGCAGTGAACACCGGGGAGCTGTTTTTT
TRBV5-4	TRBJ2-2	TRBD2	.	CASSLFGGRAVGELFF	TGTGCCAGCAGCTTATTCGGCGGGAGGGCGGTCGGGGAGCTGTTTTTT
TRBV21-1	TRBJ1-2	.	.	CASSIGPWCRIGYTF	TGTGCCAGCAGCATAGGTCCATGGTGCAGGATCGGCTACACCTTC
TRBV29-1	TRBJ2-3	.	.	CSVAGQNTDTQYF	TGCAGCGTTGCTGGCCAGAACACAGATACGCAGTATTTT
TRBV5-1	TRBJ1-2	.	.	CASSLRREYDGYTF	TGCGCCAGCAGCCTCCGGCGGGAGTATGATGGCTACACCTTC
TRBV14	TRBJ1-6	.	.	CASSQDRGANSISPLHF	TGTGCCAGCAGCCAAGATCGGGGGGCTAATAGTATATCACCCCTCCACTTT
TRBV14	TRBJ2-7	TRBD2	.	CASSQGPGTSGSGEQYF	TGTGCCAGCAGCCAGGGTCCCGGGACTAGCGGGAGTGGCGAGCAGTACTTC
TRBV7-2	TRBJ2-7	TRBD2	.	CASSLQAGILDEQYF	TGTGCCAGCAGCTTACAAGCGGGAATTTTAGACGAGCAGTACTTC